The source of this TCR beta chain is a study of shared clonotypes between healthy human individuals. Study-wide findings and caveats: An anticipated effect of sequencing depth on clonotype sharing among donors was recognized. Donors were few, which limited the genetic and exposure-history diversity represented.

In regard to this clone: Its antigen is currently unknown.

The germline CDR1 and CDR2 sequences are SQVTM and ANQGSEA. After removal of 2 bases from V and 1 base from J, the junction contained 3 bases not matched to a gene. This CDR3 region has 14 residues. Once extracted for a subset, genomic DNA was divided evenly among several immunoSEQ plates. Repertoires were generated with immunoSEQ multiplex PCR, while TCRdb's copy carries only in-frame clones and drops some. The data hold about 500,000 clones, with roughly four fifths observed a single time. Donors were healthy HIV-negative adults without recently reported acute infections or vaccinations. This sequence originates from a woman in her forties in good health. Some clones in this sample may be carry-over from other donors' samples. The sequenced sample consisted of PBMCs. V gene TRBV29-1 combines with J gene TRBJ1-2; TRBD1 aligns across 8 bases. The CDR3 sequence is CSVEFTGGNYGYTF. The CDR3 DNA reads TGCAGCGTTGAATTTACAGGGGGTAACTATGGCTACACCTTC.